This T cell receptor (beta chain) was documented in a study of cytomegalovirus exposure and HLA in healthy donors. Study-wide context: A subsequent analysis reported that the 120 validation repertoires were produced on the same platform that had also been used for the approximately 700 first-cohort repertoires.

Libraries were prepared by immunoSEQ multiplex PCR; TCRdb keeps only in-frame clonotypes and omits some of them. This table holds more than 60,000 clones, approximately 97% found once. This clone is a singleton in its sample. Its cognate antigen is unknown. The V and J ends lost 6 bases and 3 bases respectively, with 12 bases between them. The CDR3 loop spans 13 amino acids. Per the germline V gene, CDR1 is SEHNR and CDR2 is FQNEAQ (reference sequence). General study findings and limits: Rare sequences made up most TCRs, while some public TCRs were found in many donors.

The genes are TRBV7-9 and TRBJ2-7; D possibly corresponds to TRBD1 (6 bases). Source material: PBMCs. The receptor was derived from a woman aged 18-35 years in good health and CMV-seropositive. CDR3 amino acids: CASSSDRGYEQYF. CDR3 nucleotide sequence: TGTGCCAGCAGTTCGGACAGAGGCTACGAGCAGTACTTC. The variable domain in full, with the rest retrieved from reference TRBV7-9 and TRBJ2-7, is DTGVSQNPRHKITKRGQNVTFRCDPISEHNRLYWYRQTLGQGPEFLTYFQNEAQLEKSRLLSDRFSAERPKGSFSTLEIQRTEQGDSAMYLCASSSDRGYEQYFGPGTRLTVT.